This TCR beta chain emerged from a study of blood T cells in healthy people across ages. General study results and limits: It was found that TCR beta diversity correlated strongly with the percentage of naive T cells.

Germline trimming cut 3 bases from V and 2 bases from J; bases unmatched to any gene: 8. CDR3 size: 17 residues. Germline lookup yields CDR1 DFQATT and CDR2 SNEGSKA (reference sequence). This clonotype was found a few times. Antigen unknown. The use of a sample-barcoded 5' primer and a J-beta primer mix characterized a second PCR of roughly 7 to 11 cycles. Template switching added a 12-random-nucleotide identifier to every cDNA molecule. A single record per CDR3 protein comes from TCRdb applying MiXCR to the 5' RACE reads. The sample consists of roughly 1,000,000 distinct CDR3 sequences, 20% to 25% of them appearing once. These data are also associated with another study on T cells of mothers and their children. As reported in that work: With the M1S primer of the second PCR, sample barcodes and 2-4 random nucleotides were added.

The sequencing input was blood. This chain uses TRBV20-1 with TRBJ2-5, with 14 bases matching TRBD2. The clonotype comes from a girl aged 2 to 10 in good health. The CDR3 DNA follows: TGCAGTGCTAGCTTAGGGACTAGCGGGGGCCTACAAGAGACCCAGTACTTC. Translation: CSASLGTSGGLQETQYF.